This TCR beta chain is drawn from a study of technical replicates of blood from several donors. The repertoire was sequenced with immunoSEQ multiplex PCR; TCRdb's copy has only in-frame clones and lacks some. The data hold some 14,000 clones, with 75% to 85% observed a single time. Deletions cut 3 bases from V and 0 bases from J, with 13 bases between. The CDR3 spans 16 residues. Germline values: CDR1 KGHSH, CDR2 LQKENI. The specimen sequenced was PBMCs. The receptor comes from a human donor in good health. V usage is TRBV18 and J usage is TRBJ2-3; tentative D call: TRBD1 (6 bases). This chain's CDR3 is CASSPVMGTSTDTQYF. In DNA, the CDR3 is TGTGCCAGCTCACCTGTCATGGGGACAAGCACAGATACGCAGTATTTT. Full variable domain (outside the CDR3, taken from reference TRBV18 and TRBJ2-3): NAGVMQNPRHLVRRRGQEARLRCSPMKGHSHVYWYRQLPEEGLKFMVYLQKENIIDESGMPKERFSAEFPKEGPSILRIQQVVRGDSAAYFCASSPVMGTSTDTQYFGPGTRLTVL.